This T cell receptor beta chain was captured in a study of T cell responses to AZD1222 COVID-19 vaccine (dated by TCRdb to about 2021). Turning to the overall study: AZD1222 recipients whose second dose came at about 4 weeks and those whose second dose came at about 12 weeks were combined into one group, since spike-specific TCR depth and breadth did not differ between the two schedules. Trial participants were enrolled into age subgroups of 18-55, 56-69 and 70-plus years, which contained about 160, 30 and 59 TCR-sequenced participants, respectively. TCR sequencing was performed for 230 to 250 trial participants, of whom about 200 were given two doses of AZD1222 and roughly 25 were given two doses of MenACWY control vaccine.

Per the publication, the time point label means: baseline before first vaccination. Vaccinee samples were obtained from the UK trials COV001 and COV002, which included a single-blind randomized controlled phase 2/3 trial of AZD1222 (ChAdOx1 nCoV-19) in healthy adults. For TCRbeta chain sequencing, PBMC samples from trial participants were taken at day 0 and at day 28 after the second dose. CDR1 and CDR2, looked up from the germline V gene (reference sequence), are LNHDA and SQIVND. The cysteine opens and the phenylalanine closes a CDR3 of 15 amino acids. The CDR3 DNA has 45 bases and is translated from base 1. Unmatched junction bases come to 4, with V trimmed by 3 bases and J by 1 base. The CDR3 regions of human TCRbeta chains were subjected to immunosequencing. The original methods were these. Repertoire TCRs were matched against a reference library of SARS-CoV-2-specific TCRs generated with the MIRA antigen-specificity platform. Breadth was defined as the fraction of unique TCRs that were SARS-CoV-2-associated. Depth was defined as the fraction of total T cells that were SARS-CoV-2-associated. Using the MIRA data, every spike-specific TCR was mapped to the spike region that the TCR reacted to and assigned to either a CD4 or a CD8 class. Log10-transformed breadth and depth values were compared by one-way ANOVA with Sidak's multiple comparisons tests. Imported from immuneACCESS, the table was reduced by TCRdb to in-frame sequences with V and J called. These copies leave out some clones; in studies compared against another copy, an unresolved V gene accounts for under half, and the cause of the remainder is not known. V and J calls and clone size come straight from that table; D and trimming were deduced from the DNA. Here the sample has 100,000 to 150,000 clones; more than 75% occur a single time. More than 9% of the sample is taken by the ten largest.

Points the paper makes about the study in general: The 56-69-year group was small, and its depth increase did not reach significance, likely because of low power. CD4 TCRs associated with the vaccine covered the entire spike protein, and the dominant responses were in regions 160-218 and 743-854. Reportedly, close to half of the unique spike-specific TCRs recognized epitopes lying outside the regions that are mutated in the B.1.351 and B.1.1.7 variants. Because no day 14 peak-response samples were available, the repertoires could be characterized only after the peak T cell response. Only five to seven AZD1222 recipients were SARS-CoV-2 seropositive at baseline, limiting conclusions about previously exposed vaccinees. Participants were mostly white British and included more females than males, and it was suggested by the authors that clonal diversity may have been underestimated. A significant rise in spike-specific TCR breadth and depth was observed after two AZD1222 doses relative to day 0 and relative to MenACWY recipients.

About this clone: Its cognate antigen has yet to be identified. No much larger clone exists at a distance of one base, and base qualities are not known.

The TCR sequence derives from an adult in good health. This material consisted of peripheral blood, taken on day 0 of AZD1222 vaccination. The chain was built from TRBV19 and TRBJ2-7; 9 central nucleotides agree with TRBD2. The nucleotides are TGTGCCAGTAGTATGGCGGGAGGGCCATCCTACGAGCAGTACTTC. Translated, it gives CASSMAGGPSYEQYF. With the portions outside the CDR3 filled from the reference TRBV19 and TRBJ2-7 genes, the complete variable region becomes DGGITQSPKYLFRKEGQNVTLSCEQNLNHDAMYWYRQDPGQGLRLIYYSQIVNDFQKGDIAEGYSVSREKKESFPLTVTSAQKNPTAFYLCASSMAGGPSYEQYFGPGTRLTVT.